The clone carrying this T cell receptor beta chain appeared a single time. Its antigen is not identified. CD45RO-negative, CCR7-selected cells formed the naive CD8 fraction, which excluded terminally differentiated effector memory CD45RA+ cells. The record originates from a study of shared clonotypes between healthy human individuals. Study summary: Plates per donor: three CD4 naive, three CD4 memory, two CD8 naive, one CD8 memory. Whole-study findings and limits: Since donors were few, the genetic and exposure-history diversity represented was limited. Naive subsets, compared against memory subsets, generally had larger estimated richness values. Clonotypes that were shared across a few donors made up approximately 5% of naive CD4 clonotypes.

Assay used: immunoSEQ multiplex PCR; TCRdb lists only in-frame clones, some missing. The data contain 550,000 to 650,000 clones, 96% of them singletons. This CDR3 is 13 amino acids long. Trimming removed 7 bases at V and 6 bases at J, with 16 bases between. Germline-derived CDR1 and CDR2 are LNHDA and SQIVND (reference sequence). What was sequenced was naive CD8+ T cells sorted from blood. The clonotype comes from a woman aged 25 to 45 in good health. The chain combines TRBV19 with TRBJ2-7; perhaps TRBD1 as D (6 bases). The CDR3 reads CASKSQGSGEQYF. CDR3 nucleotides: TGTGCCAGTAAATCCCAGGGGTCCGGCGAGCAGTACTTC. The full variable domain, with the rest looked up from reference TRBV19 and TRBJ2-7, is DGGITQSPKYLFRKEGQNVTLSCEQNLNHDAMYWYRQDPGQGLRLIYYSQIVNDFQKGDIAEGYSVSREKKESFPLTVTSAQKNPTAFYLCASKSQGSGEQYFGPGTRLTVT.